The source of this TCR beta chain is a study of T cells in Graves' hyperthyroidism and ophthalmopathy. Germline values: CDR1 SQVTM, CDR2 ANQGSEA. V was cut by 5 bases and J by 3 bases, with 16 bases left in between. This CDR3 comprises 14 residues. Study-level findings and limits: Ophthalmopathy cases were set apart from stable hyperthyroidism by a 13 V-J model.

Amplification yielded TCR beta CDR3 regions, with RNA transcripts as the source. Using the HTBI primer set, a first-round RT-PCR was run on the TCR CDR3. TCRdb called the multiplex PCR reads again in MiXCR, with one record for every CDR3 protein. The sample comprises 300,000 to 400,000 distinct CDR3 sequences, roughly 18% of which are singletons, and approximately 49% rests with the top ten. Comment on this clonotype: Its antigen is as yet unknown.

The sequenced sample was blood. This sequence was found in a woman aged 50 to 60 with Graves' hyperthyroidism. The rearrangement joins TRBV29-1 to TRBJ1-1, with D tentatively TRBD1 (6 bases). The CDR3 loop reads CSVFLTGRYTEAFF. The CDR3 DNA reads TGCAGCGTTTTCTTAACAGGGCGGTACACTGAAGCTTTCTTT.